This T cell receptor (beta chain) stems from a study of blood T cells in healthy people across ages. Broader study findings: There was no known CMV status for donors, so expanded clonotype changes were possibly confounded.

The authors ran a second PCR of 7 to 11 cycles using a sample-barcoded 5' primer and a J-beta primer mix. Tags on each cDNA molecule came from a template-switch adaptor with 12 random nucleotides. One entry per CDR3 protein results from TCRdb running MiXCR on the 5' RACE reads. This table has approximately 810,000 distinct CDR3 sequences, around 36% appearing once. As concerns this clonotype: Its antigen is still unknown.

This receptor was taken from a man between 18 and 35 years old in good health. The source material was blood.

This CDR3 is CASRSSREQFF. In DNA, the CDR3 is TGTGCCAGCAGATCCAGCCGTGAGCAGTTCTTC. This chain uses TRBV6-2 or TRBV6-3 with TRBJ2-1, with D unresolved. V was clipped by 6 bases and J by 9 bases, with 9 bases between them. Germline CDR1 and CDR2: MNHEY and SVGEGT. The length of the CDR3 is 11 residues.